This TCR beta chain is drawn from a study of T cell changes during pregnancy in multiple sclerosis. CDR3 length: 16 residues. Germline V lookup: CDR1 SGHAT, CDR2 FQNNGV. V lost 3 bases, J lost 0 bases, and 14 bases lay in between. Libraries were prepared by immunoSEQ multiplex PCR; TCRdb keeps only in-frame clonotypes and omits some of them. The sample includes approximately 89,000 clones, 90% to 95% seen only once; the top ten take about 0.8%. The specimen comprised peripheral blood, sampled in the third trimester of pregnancy. The receptor comes from a female donor with multiple sclerosis, enrolled in a pregnancy study. The rearrangement uses TRBV11-2 and TRBJ2-5, with unresolved D. CDR3: CASSFLPTQYQETQYF. In DNA, the CDR3 is TGTGCCAGCAGCTTCCTCCCAACCCAGTACCAAGAGACCCAGTACTTC.